This T cell receptor (beta chain) was recorded in a study of early T cells in non-severe SARS-CoV-2 infection. General study findings and limits: Matching against VDJdb likely underestimated virus-specific expansions, favoring anti-spike CD8.

This clonotype was counted ten times or more. The target antigen is unknown. The CDR3 totals 16 residues. V was clipped by 0 bases and J by 1 base, with 13 bases between them. CDR1 and CDR2 (germline): LGHNA, YNFKEQ. One entry per CDR3 protein results from TCRdb running MiXCR on the 5' RACE reads. The table has around 28,000 distinct CDR3 sequences, 5% to 6% seen once. Sequenced: whole blood. This chain connects TRBV4-2 to TRBJ2-7; D unresolved. The sequence was collected from an adult who was a healthcare worker with PCR-confirmed SARS-CoV-2 infection or an uninfected control (not recorded which). CDR3 in DNA: TGTGCCAGCAGCCAAGAGGGGTCGCCCCAATCCTACGAGCAGTACTTC. Translated: CASSQEGSPQSYEQYF.